This T cell receptor beta chain appears in the sequencing data of a study of Ad26.COV2.S vaccination and SARS-CoV-2 variants. Findings and limits, study-wide: Estimates derived from TCR breadth and depth analyses may have underestimated total T cell responses.

This clone was seen a few times. No antigen is known for it. Profiling relied on immunoSEQ multiplex PCR, and the TCRdb table lists in-frame clones only, not all of them. The data show over 85,000 clones, approximately 81% seen once. CDR1 and CDR2 from the germline V gene are MNHNS and SASEGT. V lost 4 bases to trimming and J lost 2 bases; unmatched junction nucleotides: 11. The CDR3 sequence is 17 residues long. This receptor was identified in a human donor who had recovered from COVID-19. The chain carries TRBV6-1 and TRBJ1-5, with TRBD1 matching 7 bases. The source was peripheral blood, collected after recovery from COVID-19. CDR3 loop: CASSAGQTVGGNQPQHF. CDR3 bases: TGTGCCAGCAGTGCGGGACAGACTGTTGGTGGCAATCAGCCCCAGCATTTT.